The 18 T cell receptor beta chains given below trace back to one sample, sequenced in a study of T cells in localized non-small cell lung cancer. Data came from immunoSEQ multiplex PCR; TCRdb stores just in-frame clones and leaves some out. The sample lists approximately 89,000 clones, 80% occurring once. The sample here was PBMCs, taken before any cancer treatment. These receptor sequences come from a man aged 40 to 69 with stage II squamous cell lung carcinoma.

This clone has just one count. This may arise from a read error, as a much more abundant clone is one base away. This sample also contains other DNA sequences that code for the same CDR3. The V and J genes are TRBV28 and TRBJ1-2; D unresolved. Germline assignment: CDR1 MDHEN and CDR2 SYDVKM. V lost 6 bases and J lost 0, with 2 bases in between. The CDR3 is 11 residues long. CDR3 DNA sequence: TGTGCCAGCAGCTCTAACTATGGCTACACCTTC. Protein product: CASSSNYGYTF.

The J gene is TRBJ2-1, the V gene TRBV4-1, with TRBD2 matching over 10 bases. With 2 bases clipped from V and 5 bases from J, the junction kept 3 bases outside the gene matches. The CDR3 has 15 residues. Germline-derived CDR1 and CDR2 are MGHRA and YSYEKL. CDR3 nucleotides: TGCGCCAGCAGCCAACATAGCGGGGGGAACAATGAGCAGTTCTTC. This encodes CASSQHSGGNNEQFF.

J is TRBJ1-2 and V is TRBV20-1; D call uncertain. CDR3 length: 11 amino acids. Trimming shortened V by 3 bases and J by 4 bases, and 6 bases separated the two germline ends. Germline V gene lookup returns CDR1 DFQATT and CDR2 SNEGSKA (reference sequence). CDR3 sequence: CSASDAYGYTF. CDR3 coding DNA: TGCAGTGCTAGTGATGCCTATGGCTACACCTTC.

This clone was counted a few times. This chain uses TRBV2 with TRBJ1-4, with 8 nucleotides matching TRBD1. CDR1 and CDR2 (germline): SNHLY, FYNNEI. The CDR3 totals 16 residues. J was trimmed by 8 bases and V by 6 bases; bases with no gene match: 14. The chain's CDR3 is CASRHPMRTGREKLFF. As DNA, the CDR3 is TGTGCCAGCAGACACCCGATGAGGACAGGGAGGGAAAAACTGTTTTTT.

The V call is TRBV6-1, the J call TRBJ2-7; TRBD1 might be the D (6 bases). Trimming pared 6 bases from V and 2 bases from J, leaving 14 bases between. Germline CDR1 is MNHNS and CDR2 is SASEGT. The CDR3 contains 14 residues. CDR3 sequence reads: CASRTRDTTYEQYF. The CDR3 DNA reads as TGTGCCAGCAGGACCAGGGACACAACCTACGAGCAGTACTTC.

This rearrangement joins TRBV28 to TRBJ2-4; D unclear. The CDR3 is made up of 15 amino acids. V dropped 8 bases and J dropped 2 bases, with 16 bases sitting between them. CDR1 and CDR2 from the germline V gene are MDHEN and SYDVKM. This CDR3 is CASGSNELSKNIQYF. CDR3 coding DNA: TGTGCCAGCGGATCCAATGAGCTTTCCAAAAACATTCAGTACTTC. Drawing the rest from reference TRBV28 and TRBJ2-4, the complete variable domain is DVKVTQSSRYLVKRTGEKVFLECVQDMDHENMFWYRQDPGLGLRLIYFSYDVKMKEKGDIPEGYSVSREKKERFSLILESASTNQTSMYLCASGSNELSKNIQYFGAGTRLSVL.

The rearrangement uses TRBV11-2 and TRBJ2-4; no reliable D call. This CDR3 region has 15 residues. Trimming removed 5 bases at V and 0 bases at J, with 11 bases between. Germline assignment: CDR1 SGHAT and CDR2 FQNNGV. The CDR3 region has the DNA TGTGCCAGCAGCCTTAACGACGGAGCCAAAAACATTCAGTACTTC. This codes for CASSLNDGAKNIQYF.

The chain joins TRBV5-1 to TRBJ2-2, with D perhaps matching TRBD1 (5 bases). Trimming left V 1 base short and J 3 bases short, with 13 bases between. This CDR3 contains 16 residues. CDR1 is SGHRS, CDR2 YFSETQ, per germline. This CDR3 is CASSLRGRSYTGELFF. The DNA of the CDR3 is TGCGCCAGCAGCTTGAGGGGCAGGAGCTACACCGGGGAGCTGTTTTTT.

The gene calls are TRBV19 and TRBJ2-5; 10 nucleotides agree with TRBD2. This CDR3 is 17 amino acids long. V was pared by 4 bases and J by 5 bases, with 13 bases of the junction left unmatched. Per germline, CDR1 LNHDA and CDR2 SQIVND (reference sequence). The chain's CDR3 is CASSKGTSGGAGETQYF. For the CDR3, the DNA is TGTGCCAGTAGTAAAGGGACAAGCGGGGGGGCCGGGGAGACCCAGTACTTC.

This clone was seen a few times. In nucleotides, the CDR3 is TGTGCCAGCAGCTTAGGATCAGGGGGGCGACCTGAAGCTTTCTTT. Residues: CASSLGSGGRPEAFF. The chain is built from TRBV7-2 and TRBJ1-1, with TRBD1 identical over 7 bases. V lost 1 base, J lost 6 bases, and 8 bases stayed unmatched. Per germline, CDR1 SGHTA and CDR2 FQGNSA. This CDR3 has 15 residues.

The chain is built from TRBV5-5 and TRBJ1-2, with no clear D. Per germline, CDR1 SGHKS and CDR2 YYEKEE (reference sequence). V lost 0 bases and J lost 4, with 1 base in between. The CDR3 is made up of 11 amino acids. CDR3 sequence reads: CASSLAYGYTF. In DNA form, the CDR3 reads TGTGCCAGCAGCTTGGCCTATGGCTACACCTTC.

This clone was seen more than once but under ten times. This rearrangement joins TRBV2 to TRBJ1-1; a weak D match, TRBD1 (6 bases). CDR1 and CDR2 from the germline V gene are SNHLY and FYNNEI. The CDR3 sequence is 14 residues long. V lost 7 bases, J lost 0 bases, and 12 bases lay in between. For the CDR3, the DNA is TGTGCCAGCACCGTAGGACAGATGAACACTGAAGCTTTCTTT. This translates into CASTVGQMNTEAFF.

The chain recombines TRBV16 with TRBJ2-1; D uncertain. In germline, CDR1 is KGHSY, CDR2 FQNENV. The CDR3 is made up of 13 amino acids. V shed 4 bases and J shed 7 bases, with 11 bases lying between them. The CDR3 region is CASSLRAANEQFF. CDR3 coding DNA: TGTGCCAGCAGCCTCCGGGCTGCGAATGAGCAGTTCTTC.

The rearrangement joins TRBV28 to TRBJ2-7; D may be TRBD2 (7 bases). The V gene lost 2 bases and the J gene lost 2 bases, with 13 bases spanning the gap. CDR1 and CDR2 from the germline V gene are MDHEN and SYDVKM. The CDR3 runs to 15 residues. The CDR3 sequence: CASSLARGPPYEQYF. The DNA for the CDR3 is TGTGCCAGCAGTTTAGCGCGGGGGCCCCCCTACGAGCAGTACTTC.

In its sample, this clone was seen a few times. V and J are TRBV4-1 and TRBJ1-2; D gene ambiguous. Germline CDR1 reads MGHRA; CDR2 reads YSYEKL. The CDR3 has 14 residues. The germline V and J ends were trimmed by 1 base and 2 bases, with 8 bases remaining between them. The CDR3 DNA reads TGCGCCAGCAGCCAAGCTGCACAGAACTATGGCTACACCTTC. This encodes CASSQAAQNYGYTF.

DNA for the CDR3: TGTGCCAGCAGTGAACTTGGGGGAGGGCCAACAGATACGCAGTATTTT. Translating it yields CASSELGGGPTDTQYF. The chain carries TRBV2 and TRBJ2-3; 7 bases are shared with TRBD2. The V segment lost 2 bases and the J segment 3 bases; nucleotides outside the gene matches: 8. Germline lookup yields CDR1 SNHLY and CDR2 FYNNEI. The CDR3 is 16 residues long.

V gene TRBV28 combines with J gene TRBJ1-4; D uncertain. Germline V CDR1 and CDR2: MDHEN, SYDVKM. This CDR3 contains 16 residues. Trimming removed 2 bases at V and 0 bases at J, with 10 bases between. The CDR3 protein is CASSLMGEATNEKLFF. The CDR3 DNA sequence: TGTGCCAGCAGTTTAATGGGAGAGGCAACTAATGAAAAACTGTTTTTT.

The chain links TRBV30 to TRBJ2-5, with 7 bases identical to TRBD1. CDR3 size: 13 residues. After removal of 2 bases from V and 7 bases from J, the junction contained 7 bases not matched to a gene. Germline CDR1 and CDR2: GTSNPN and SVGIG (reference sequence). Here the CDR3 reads CAWSQDRDGTQYF. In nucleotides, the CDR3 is TGTGCCTGGAGTCAAGACAGGGACGGGACCCAGTACTTC.